This TCR beta chain was captured by sequencing in a study of radiation and T cells in renal cell carcinoma. Regarding time point: baseline pretreatment blood. Treatment given: 15 Gy SBRT to primary tumor, nephrectomy 4 weeks later. After SBRT, blood was collected at 2 and 4 weeks, plus baseline. This renal cell carcinoma was of the clear cell type. This CDR3 is 16 amino acids long. J lost 4 bases, V lost 5 bases, and 12 bases had no gene match. Germline CDR1 is SGHVS and CDR2 is FQNEAQ. Generated by immunoSEQ multiplex PCR, the TCRdb table keeps only in-frame clones and is missing some. Among about 150,000 clones listed, 88% were seen once.

Sample: blood, taken from a patient whose treatment included radiotherapy and nephrectomy. The receptor was derived from a woman between 70 and 85 years old with renal cell carcinoma. This chain joins TRBV7-8 and TRBJ2-3; 7 bases match TRBD2. CDR3 bases: TGTGCCAGCAGCAAGTCGACTAGCCGCGATCCAGATACGCAGTATTTT. This codes for CASSKSTSRDPDTQYF.